This record looks at one TCR beta chain sequence and its context. Measured with immunoSEQ multiplex PCR; TCRdb has only the in-frame clones, and not every one. The repertoire holds some 220,000 clones, with around 85% as singletons. These data come from a study of blood T cell repertoires in COVID-19. The CDR3 covers 13 residues. Per germline, CDR1 MDHEN and CDR2 SYDVKM. V trimming: 5 bases; J trimming: 3 bases; junction bases outside the gene matches: 3. The specimen was PBMCs or T cells enriched from blood (not recorded which). V is TRBV28 and J is TRBJ2-7; the match to TRBD1 covers 8 bases. This sequence was found in a woman aged 50 to 65 in a cohort exposed to, infected with or recovered from COVID-19 (not recorded which). CDR3 residues: CASSDRGGYEQYF. The CDR3 bases are TGTGCCAGCAGTGACAGGGGCGGCTACGAGCAGTACTTC.